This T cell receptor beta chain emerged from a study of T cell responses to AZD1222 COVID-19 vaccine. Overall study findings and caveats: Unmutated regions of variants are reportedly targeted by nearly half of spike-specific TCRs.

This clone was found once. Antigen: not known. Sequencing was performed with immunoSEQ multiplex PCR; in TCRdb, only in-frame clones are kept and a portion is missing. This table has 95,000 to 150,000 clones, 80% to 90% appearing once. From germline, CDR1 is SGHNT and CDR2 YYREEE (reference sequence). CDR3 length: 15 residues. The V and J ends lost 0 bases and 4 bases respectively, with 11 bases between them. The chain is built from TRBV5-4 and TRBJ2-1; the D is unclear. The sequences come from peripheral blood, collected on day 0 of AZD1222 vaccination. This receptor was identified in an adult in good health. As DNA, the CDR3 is TGTGCCAGCAGCTTGGGGAACATTCAGTACAATGAGCAGTTCTTC. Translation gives CASSLGNIQYNEQFF.